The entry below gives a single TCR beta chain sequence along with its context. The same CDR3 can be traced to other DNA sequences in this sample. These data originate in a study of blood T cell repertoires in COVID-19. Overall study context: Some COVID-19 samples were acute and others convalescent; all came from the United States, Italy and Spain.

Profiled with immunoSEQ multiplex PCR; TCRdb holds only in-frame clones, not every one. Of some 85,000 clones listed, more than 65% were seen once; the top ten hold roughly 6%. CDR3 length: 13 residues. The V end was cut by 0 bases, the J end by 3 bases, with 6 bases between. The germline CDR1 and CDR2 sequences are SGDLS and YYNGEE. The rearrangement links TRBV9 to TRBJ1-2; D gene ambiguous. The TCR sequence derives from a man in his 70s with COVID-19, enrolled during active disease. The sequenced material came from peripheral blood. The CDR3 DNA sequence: TGTGCCAGCAGCGTAGAGTCAGACTATGGCTACACCTTC. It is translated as CASSVESDYGYTF.